Listed below are T cell receptor beta chains from one sample, sequenced in a study of Graves' ophthalmopathy and Graves' hyperthyroidism. TCRdb re-called the multiplex PCR reads through MiXCR, storing one row per CDR3 protein. Here the sample spans some 360,000 distinct CDR3 sequences, 17% being singletons. Sequencing was done on a sample of peripheral blood. The receptors here all came from an adult woman with stable Graves' hyperthyroidism. Each CDR3 is given with its conserved first and last residue. Each record gives: V gene, J gene, clone size, D gene, CDR3 DNA, CDR3 protein. A D gene is named only where the DNA matches it firmly. Part of the rows lack a size; the others show once, few, many or a class for expanded clones.

TRBV6-1	TRBJ1-1	many	TRBD1	TGTGCCAGCAGTGTACCGGGACAGGGGGCGGTCACTGAAGCTTTCTTT	CASSVPGQGAVTEAFF
TRBV10-1	TRBJ2-7	many	TRBD2	TGCGCCGGCTCGCGACTAGCGGGAGTCTACGAGCAGTACTTC	CAGSRLAGVYEQYF
TRBV11-2	TRBJ2-7	many	TRBD1	TGTGCCAGCAGCTTAGATCGGACAGGGTTCTACGAGCAGTACTTC	CASSLDRTGFYEQYF
TRBV30	TRBJ1-5	.	TRBD1	TGTGCCTGGAGCCAGGGGGCTATTCAGCCCCAGCATTTT	CAWSQGAIQPQHF
TRBV7-8	TRBJ2-5	many	.	TGTGCCAGCAGCGAAGGACAACAAGAGACCCAGTACTTC	CASSEGQQETQYF
TRBV30	TRBJ2-2	many	.	TGTGCCTGGAGTGTGCCTCTAGTAGACACCGGGGAGCTGTTTTTT	CAWSVPLVDTGELFF
TRBV11-1	TRBJ2-2	many	TRBD1	TGTGCCAGCAGCTGGGACAGGGGGAGCTTACAGAACACCGGGGAGCTGTTTTTT	CASSWDRGSLQNTGELFF
TRBV28	TRBJ2-2	many	TRBD2	TGTGCCAGCATGGGGGGGATCCCCGGGGAGCTGTTTTTT	CASMGGIPGELFF
TRBV15	TRBJ2-7	many	TRBD2	TGTGCCACCAGCAGAGATCTTGGACTAGCGGTTTACGAGCAGTACTTC	CATSRDLGLAVYEQYF
TRBV28	TRBJ2-7	many	TRBD2	TGTGCCAGCAGTACCCTAGCGGGAGGGCCGGGGGAGCAGTACTTC	CASSTLAGGPGEQYF
TRBV7-2	TRBJ2-5	many	TRBD1	TGTGCCAGCAGCTCAGGGGGCCCAGAGACCCAGTACTTC	CASSSGGPETQYF
TRBV20-1	TRBJ2-7	many	.	TGCAGTGCTACCAGAGGTAGGGGCGTCGAGCAGTACTTC	CSATRGRGVEQYF
TRBV30	TRBJ1-1	many	.	TGTGCCTGGAGTGTTAGTAGGGGCACTGAAGCTTTCTTT	CAWSVSRGTEAFF
TRBV18	TRBJ2-5	few	TRBD1	TGTGCCAGCTCACTTCTGACAGGGGTTTCTTCAGAGACCCAGTACTTC	CASSLLTGVSSETQYF
TRBV7-2	TRBJ1-2	many	.	TGTGCCACCCCGACGGGACGCGGCTACACCTTC	CATPTGRGYTF
TRBV20-1	TRBJ1-5	many	.	TGCAGTGCTAGAGATCGCGGGGGAGACCAGCATTTT	CSARDRGGDQHF
TRBV5-1	TRBJ1-1	many	.	TGCGCCAGCAGCTTGGGGCGATGGAACACTGAAGCTTTCTTT	CASSLGRWNTEAFF
TRBV12-3/TRBV12-4	TRBJ2-7	.	.	TGTGCCAGCAGCCGTGTGGGGCTGTACGAGCAGTACTTC	CASSRVGLYEQYF
TRBV14	TRBJ2-5	many	.	TGTGCCAGCAGCCAAGATACAGGGAAGGCAGAGACCCAGTACTTC	CASSQDTGKAETQYF
TRBV12-3/TRBV12-4	TRBJ2-5	many	.	TGTGCCAGCAGTTTTCTAGCAGAGACCCAGTACTTC	CASSFLAETQYF
TRBV6-1	TRBJ1-5	many	.	TGTGCCAGCAGTGAAGCTCTTTCGGTGGACGGACGCAATCAGCCCCAGCATTTT	CASSEALSVDGRNQPQHF
TRBV28	TRBJ2-7	many	TRBD2	TGTGCCAGCAGTTTAGGGGAGGGGATCTACGAGCAGTACTTC	CASSLGEGIYEQYF